One sample yielded the 8 T cell receptor beta chains listed below, sequenced in a study of T cell changes during pregnancy in multiple sclerosis. Only in-frame clones appear in the TCRdb table, and some are missing; sequencing was by immunoSEQ multiplex PCR. The table shows tens of thousands of clones, with roughly nine tenths occurring only once. The specimen was CD8+ T cells from peripheral blood mononuclear cells, collected in the first trimester of pregnancy. The source is a female donor with multiple sclerosis, enrolled in a pregnancy study.

V usage is TRBV21-1 and J usage is TRBJ1-2; TRBD1 reflects the table's D call only, with no check against the DNA. TRBV21-1 is a pseudogene locus. This CDR3 has 13 amino acids. CDR3 amino acids: CASSLRQTRGYTF. In nucleotides, the CDR3 is TGTGCCAGCAGCCTACGACAGACTCGGGGCTACACCTTC.

The V call is TRBV7-6, the J call TRBJ1-5, with D uncertain. V shed 1 base and J shed 6 bases, with 7 bases lying between them. The length of the CDR3 is 13 residues. Germline V gives CDR1 SGHVS, CDR2 FNYEAQ. This CDR3 reads CASSLVGGQPQHF. The CDR3 region has the DNA TGTGCCAGCAGCTTAGTGGGAGGTCAGCCCCAGCATTTT.

The chain couples TRBV6-6 to TRBJ2-5; the D is unclear. V shed 6 bases and J shed 4 bases, with 9 bases lying between them. Germline CDR1 reads MNHNY; CDR2 reads SVGAGI (reference sequence). CDR3 size: 12 residues. The CDR3 here is CASSPTGETQYF. The CDR3 region has the DNA TGTGCCAGCAGCCCCACGGGAGAGACCCAGTACTTC.

This sequence joins TRBV10-1 and TRBJ2-7; weak D call: TRBD1 (6 bases). This CDR3 spans 13 amino acids. Trimming removed 4 bases at V and 2 bases at J, with 9 bases between. Germline V gives CDR1 WNHNN, CDR2 SYGVQD (reference sequence). CDR3 protein: CASSGRGTYEQYF. The DNA for the CDR3 is TGCGCCAGCAGTGGTAGGGGGACCTACGAGCAGTACTTC.

This clone counts as medium-sized (0.01 to 0.1%). The CDR3 protein is CASSDTGTGFNEQYF. CDR3 DNA sequence: TGTGCCAGCAGTGATACTGGGACAGGGTTTAACGAGCAGTACTTC. The rearrangement uses TRBV6-4 and TRBJ2-7; TRBD1 agrees at 9 bases. J was trimmed by 5 bases and V by 3 bases; bases with no gene match: 8. The CDR3 is made up of 15 amino acids. Germline lookup yields CDR1 MRHNA and CDR2 SNTAGT.

J is TRBJ1-2 and V is TRBV19, with 9 bases identical to TRBD1. J was trimmed by 3 bases and V by 6 bases; bases with no gene match: 8. CDR1 LNHDA and CDR2 SQIVND come from the germline V gene (reference sequence). CDR3 size: 15 residues. Here the CDR3 DNA reads TGTGCCAGTAGGATTCGACAGGGGGAGCACTATGGCTACACCTTC. Its protein product is CASRIRQGEHYGYTF.

The chain couples TRBV4-1 to TRBJ1-6; possible D gene TRBD1, 6 bases. V was shortened by 1 base and J by 9 bases, with 22 bases between the two germline ends. The CDR3 runs to 18 residues. Germline V gene lookup returns CDR1 MGHRA and CDR2 YSYEKL. The CDR3 DNA follows: TGCGCCAGCAGCCAAGGGGGGTCGACAGGCCCTAGGGGTTCACCCCTCCACTTT. Amino acids: CASSQGGSTGPRGSPLHF.

The gene calls are TRBV7-9 and TRBJ1-1; D is possibly TRBD1 (6 bases). Trimming cost V 4 bases and J 4 bases, with 22 bases left between them. Germline V gives CDR1 SEHNR, CDR2 FQNEAQ (reference sequence). The CDR3 totals 17 residues. CDR3 sequence (DNA): TGTGCCAGCAGCTCCCACACGGGGGGGCTAAGGGGCACTGAAGCTTTCTTT. This codes for CASSSHTGGLRGTEAFF.